Shown below are 28 T cell receptor beta chains from a single sample sequenced in a study of CD8 T cells in ankylosing spondylitis. Study-level points and caveats: Characteristic, it appeared, of ankylosing spondylitis blood was a TCR beta motif of eight or nine highly homologous variants.

No antigen has been assigned to these receptors. From the 5' RACE reads, TCRdb called clonotypes with MiXCR, one entry per CDR3 protein. Of about 480,000 distinct CDR3 sequences listed, approximately 17% were seen once; the top ten hold around 0.92%. Sample: blood, either unsorted or a sorted T cell fraction (not recorded which). These receptors all come from a male donor with ankylosing spondylitis.

The DNA of the CDR3 is TGTGCCAGCAGCTGGGGACAGCAAAACTATGGCTACACCTTC. Its protein is CASSWGQQNYGYTF. The V call is TRBV7-2, the J call TRBJ1-2; 7 nucleotides agree with TRBD1. Germline values: CDR1 SGHTA, CDR2 FQGNSA. The V and J ends lost 4 bases and 2 bases, in that order; junction bases with no gene match: 4. The CDR3 is 14 residues long.

The chain combines TRBV5-1 with TRBJ2-1, with D perhaps TRBD1 or TRBD2 (5 bases each). Germline-derived CDR1 and CDR2 are SGHRS and YFSETQ. This CDR3 is built from 14 residues. V was trimmed by 3 bases and J by 8 bases, leaving 15 bases between them. The CDR3 DNA sequence: TGCGCCAGCAGCTCCCGGGACCCCTCGGATGAGCAGTTCTTC. Translated, it gives CASSSRDPSDEQFF.

V is TRBV11-2 and J is TRBJ1-1; D remains ambiguous. The CDR3 runs to 14 residues. The germline gives CDR1 SGHAT, CDR2 FQNNGV. The ends were cut back, 2 bases at V and 4 bases at J, with 11 bases in the middle. The CDR3, as DNA: TGTGCCAGCAGCTTACCGGGTAGGGTCACTGAAGCTTTCTTT. Translation: CASSLPGRVTEAFF. The full variable domain, its missing parts supplied by reference TRBV11-2 and TRBJ1-1, is EAGVAQSPRYKIIEKRQSVAFWCNPISGHATLYWYQQILGQGPKLLIQFQNNGVVDDSQLPKDRFSAERLKGVDSTLKIQPAKLEDSAVYLCASSLPGRVTEAFFGQGTRLTVV.

This clonotype was seen more than once but under ten times. V gene TRBV29-1 combines with J gene TRBJ1-6, with a possible D match to TRBD1 (5 bases). With 0 bases removed from V and 16 bases from J, the gap between germline ends came to 10 bases. The CDR3 runs to 11 residues. Germline assignment: CDR1 SQVTM and CDR2 ANQGSEA. The CDR3 DNA reads TGCAGCGTTGAAGACAGGGCTGGGCTCCACTTT. Translation gives CSVEDRAGLHF.

This clonotype was observed a handful of times. This chain connects TRBV20-1 to TRBJ2-5; D possibly matches TRBD1 or TRBD2 (5 bases each). Trimming pared 3 bases from V and 2 bases from J, leaving 16 bases between. From germline, CDR1 is DFQATT and CDR2 SNEGSKA (reference sequence). The CDR3 is made up of 15 amino acids. The CDR3 region is CSASRAGPPQETQYF. The CDR3 nucleotides are TGCAGTGCTAGCAGGGCGGGTCCACCGCAAGAGACCCAGTACTTC.

This clonotype was observed a few times. The gene calls are TRBV5-5 and TRBJ2-7; maybe TRBD2 (8 bases). CDR3 length equals 16 residues. Trimming stripped 4 bases from V and 3 bases from J, with 20 bases between. CDR1 and CDR2 from the germline V gene are SGHKS and YYEKEE (reference sequence). The CDR3 bases are TGTGCCAGCAGCCTACAGGGGAACGGGAGGGACTACGAGCAGTACTTC. Amino acids: CASSLQGNGRDYEQYF.

This clonotype showed up just a few times. V and J are TRBV20-1 and TRBJ2-2, with TRBD2 matching over 7 bases. The V segment lost 1 base and the J segment 4 bases; nucleotides outside the gene matches: 3. The CDR3 sequence is 14 residues long. Looked up from germline, CDR1 is DFQATT and CDR2 is SNEGSKA (reference sequence). The chain's CDR3 is CSARVSSGTGELFF. The DNA for the CDR3 is TGCAGTGCTAGAGTGTCTAGCGGCACCGGGGAGCTGTTTTTT.

This clonotype showed up just a few times. The chain joins TRBV4-3 to TRBJ2-7, with no clear D. CDR1 LGHNA and CDR2 YSLEER come from the germline V gene. Trimming stripped 0 bases from V and 0 bases from J, with 3 bases between. This CDR3 region has 13 residues. CDR3 sequence (DNA): TGCGCCAGCAGCCAAGAGCCCTCCTACGAGCAGTACTTC. This sequence encodes CASSQEPSYEQYF.

This clonotype was seen more than once but under ten times. This rearrangement joins TRBV5-6 to TRBJ1-4; possible D gene TRBD1, 5 bases. The CDR3 spans 11 residues. Trimming removed 0 bases from V and 14 bases from J, with 8 bases in between. In germline, CDR1 is SGHDT, CDR2 YYEEEE. CDR3 DNA: TGTGCCAGCAGCTTGGGACAGCGGCTGTTTTTT. Translating gives CASSLGQRLFF. Complete variable domain (other parts from reference TRBV5-6 and TRBJ1-4): DAGVTQSPTHLIKTRGQQVTLRCSPKSGHDTVSWYQQALGQGPQFIFQYYEEEERQRGNFPDRFSGHQFPNYSSELNVNALLLGDSALYLCASSLGQRLFFGSGTQLSVL.

This clonotype was seen a few times. The rearrangement uses TRBV4-2 and TRBJ2-5, with 11 bases that match TRBD2. The J segment lost 5 bases and the V segment lost 1 base, leaving 0 bases of the junction unmatched. Germline CDR1 LGHNA, CDR2 YNFKEQ. This CDR3 comprises 14 residues. The CDR3 nucleotides read TGTGCCAGCAGCCAAGGACTAGCGGGGGAGACCCAGTACTTC. Protein product: CASSQGLAGETQYF.

The genes are TRBV5-1 and TRBJ2-5; D is undetermined. V gave up 4 bases and J gave up 5 bases, with 12 bases separating them. The CDR3 covers 13 residues. In germline, CDR1 is SGHRS, CDR2 YFSETQ. This chain's CDR3 is CASSRAPLETQYF. The CDR3 coding sequence is TGCGCCAGCAGCCGAGCGCCCCTCGAGACCCAGTACTTC.

The chain has TRBV7-3 and TRBJ1-2; D not resolved. V lost 3 bases and J 6 bases, leaving 8 bases between the germline ends. Germline CDR1 and CDR2: SGHTA and FQGTGA. CDR3 size: 12 residues. CDR3 coding DNA: TGTGCCAGCAGCTTGGGAGAGGATGGCTACACCTTC. Protein product: CASSLGEDGYTF.

This clonotype was observed once. For the CDR3, the DNA is TGTGCCAGCAGCCCTAGGGTTACAACTAATGAAAAACTGTTTTTT. This sequence encodes CASSPRVTTNEKLFF. The chain links TRBV5-8 to TRBJ1-4; D unclear. Germline V gives CDR1 SGHTS, CDR2 YDEGEE. This CDR3 is built from 15 residues. Trimming removed 4 bases from V and 0 bases from J, with 10 bases in between.

Only a few counts were recorded for this clonotype. The chain joins TRBV3-1 to TRBJ2-7; no definite D call. The germline V gene encodes CDR1 LGHDT and CDR2 YNNKEL (reference sequence). V was trimmed by 3 bases and J by 2 bases, leaving 11 bases between them. The CDR3 runs to 14 residues. The CDR3 region is CASSHTQRPYEQYF. The CDR3 coding sequence is TGTGCCAGCAGCCATACGCAGCGCCCCTACGAGCAGTACTTC.

This clonotype was counted a few times. V and J are TRBV6-1 and TRBJ2-2, with a possible D match to TRBD2 (6 bases). The CDR3 length is 16 residues. Germline-derived CDR1 and CDR2 are MNHNS and SASEGT. The V end was cut by 6 bases, the J end by 4 bases, with 18 bases between. This CDR3 is CASRTPGRSGTGELFF. The DNA of the CDR3 is TGTGCCAGCAGAACTCCAGGGAGGTCGGGCACCGGGGAGCTGTTTTTT.

The chain has TRBV5-1 and TRBJ2-7, with 8 positions matching TRBD1. Germline trimming cut 3 bases from V and 6 bases from J; bases unmatched to any gene: 11. Germline CDR1 SGHRS, CDR2 YFSETQ. The CDR3 sequence is 15 residues long. CDR3 in DNA: TGCGCCAGCAGCTCCGGACAGGGAACTGTTAGCGAGCAGTACTTC. Its protein is CASSSGQGTVSEQYF. The complete variable domain, with remaining parts taken from reference TRBV5-1 and TRBJ2-7, reads KAGVTQTPRYLIKTRGQQVTLSCSPISGHRSVSWYQQTPGQGLQFLFEYFSETQRNKGNFPGRFSGRQFSNSRSEMNVSTLELGDSALYLCASSSGQGTVSEQYFGPGTRLTVT.

V gene TRBV7-9 combines with J gene TRBJ2-1, with 10 bases lining up with TRBD2. This CDR3 is 15 amino acids long. The V gene's germline CDR1 is SEHNR and CDR2 FQNEAQ (reference sequence). V gave up 7 bases and J gave up 1 base; unmatched junction bases: 4. The CDR3 loop is CASILTSGSYNEQFF. The DNA of the CDR3 is TGTGCCAGCATCCTGACTAGCGGGTCCTACAATGAGCAGTTCTTC.

The V and J genes are TRBV4-3 and TRBJ2-5; D not resolved. This CDR3 has 17 residues. The V gene lost 1 base and the J gene lost 3 bases, with 18 bases spanning the gap. Per the germline V gene, CDR1 is LGHNA and CDR2 is YSLEER. CDR3 sequence reads: CASSQGPAVSGKETQYF. The CDR3 DNA reads as TGCGCCAGCAGCCAAGGACCGGCAGTTTCGGGTAAAGAGACCCAGTACTTC.

The sample holds many counts of this clonotype. The chain carries TRBV29-1 and TRBJ2-7; TRBD1 matches 8 bases. CDR1 is SQVTM, CDR2 ANQGSEA, per germline. The CDR3 totals 14 residues. The V segment lost 7 bases and the J segment 5 bases; nucleotides outside the gene matches: 13. CDR3 DNA sequence: TGCAGCGCCGGGCGGACAGGGTTGTTCGACGAGCAGTACTTC. Amino acid sequence: CSAGRTGLFDEQYF.

The rearrangement uses TRBV20-1 and TRBJ2-3, with 15 bases lining up with TRBD2. This CDR3 has 17 residues. Unmatched junction bases numbered 5, after V lost 2 bases and J lost 2 bases. Germline lookup yields CDR1 DFQATT and CDR2 SNEGSKA (reference sequence). The CDR3 loop is CSARPGLAGGPTDTQYF. The CDR3 nucleotides are TGCAGTGCTAGACCGGGACTAGCGGGGGGCCCCACAGATACGCAGTATTTT.

This clonotype turned up a few times. The chain carries TRBV7-3 and TRBJ2-1, with D uncertain. The CDR3 has 15 amino acids. Germline CDR1 reads SGHTA; CDR2 reads FQGTGA. The V end lost 2 bases, the J end lost 2 bases, and 10 bases lay between the germline ends. DNA of the CDR3: TGTGCCAGCAGCTTACAAACAGTAACCTACAATGAGCAGTTCTTC. Protein sequence: CASSLQTVTYNEQFF.

The chain employs TRBV7-9 and TRBJ1-3; D unresolved. CDR1 is SEHNR, CDR2 FQNEAQ, per germline (reference sequence). The CDR3 runs to 14 residues. V gave up 5 bases and J gave up 6 bases, with 14 bases separating them. The CDR3, as DNA: TGTGCCAGCAGCCCACCTGGGGAGGCAAACACCATATATTTT. Its translation: CASSPPGEANTIYF.

As regards this clonotype: One end of the junction does not line up with germline, which may come from a read error. The chain couples TRBV6-5 to TRBJ2-5, with a tentative D call TRBD1 (6 bases). The germline V gene encodes CDR1 MNHEY and CDR2 SVGAGI. There are 17 residues in the CDR3. CDR3 nucleotides: TGTGCCAGCATTTACCGCCCGCCGGGACACAACCAAGAGACCCAGTACTTC. It yields the protein CASIYRPPGHNQETQYF.

Only a few counts were recorded for this clonotype. J is TRBJ2-1 and V is TRBV25-1; 10 bases agree with TRBD2. Germline V gene sequence: CDR1 MGHDK, CDR2 SYGVNS. The trim removed 4 bases at V and 7 bases at J, leaving 7 bases unmatched. This CDR3 spans 15 amino acids. This CDR3 is CASSGASGSRNEQFF. The CDR3 nucleotides read TGTGCCAGCAGTGGGGCTAGCGGGAGTAGAAATGAGCAGTTCTTC.

This clonotype was observed a handful of times. The chain is built from TRBV20-1 and TRBJ1-1; D is undetermined. Germline-derived CDR1 and CDR2 are DFQATT and SNEGSKA (reference sequence). V gave up 4 bases and J gave up 0 bases, with 12 bases separating them. This CDR3 comprises 14 residues. The CDR3 here is CSAKIRSMNTEAFF. CDR3 coding DNA: TGCAGTGCTAAAATCCGGTCCATGAACACTGAAGCTTTCTTT.

The V call is TRBV20-1, the J call TRBJ2-7; D may be TRBD1 or TRBD2 (5 bases each). The germline V gene encodes CDR1 DFQATT and CDR2 SNEGSKA (reference sequence). The ends were cut back, 7 bases at V and 0 bases at J, with 19 bases in the middle. The length of the CDR3 is 15 residues. CDR3 amino acids: CSVLRGRVTSYEQYF. Written as DNA, the CDR3 is TGCAGTGTTCTTCGGGGCAGGGTGACCTCCTACGAGCAGTACTTC.

This clonotype was detected ten times or more. The chain combines TRBV10-3 with TRBJ2-1; TRBD2 aligns across 10 bases. V dropped 7 bases and J dropped 7; count of bases not matched to a gene: 7. Germline CDR1 is ENHRY and CDR2 is SYGVKD. The CDR3 is 14 amino acids. CDR3 bases: TGTGCCATCATGGATCCGGGACTAGCGAATGAGCAGTTCTTC. This translates into CAIMDPGLANEQFF.

This clonotype was seen more than once but under ten times. This sequence joins TRBV9 and TRBJ2-1; TRBD2 agrees at 7 bases. J lost 7 bases, V lost 4 bases, and 8 bases had no gene match. Per germline, CDR1 SGDLS and CDR2 YYNGEE. This CDR3 region has 14 residues. Here the CDR3 reads CASSRERGWNEQFF. Written as DNA, the CDR3 is TGTGCCAGCAGCAGGGAGCGGGGCTGGAATGAGCAGTTCTTC. Drawing the rest from reference TRBV9 and TRBJ2-1, the complete variable domain is DSGVTQTPKHLITATGQRVTLRCSPRSGDLSVYWYQQSLDQGLQFLIQYYNGEERAKGNILERFSAQQFPDLHSELNLSSLELGDSALYFCASSRERGWNEQFFGPGTRLTVL.